The 13 T cell receptor beta chains below were found in one sample sequenced in a study of blood T cell repertoires in COVID-19. Profiled with immunoSEQ multiplex PCR; TCRdb holds only in-frame clones, not every one. The sample includes fewer than 130,000 clones, more than 65% of them seen just once. The sample comprised peripheral blood. These TCRs come from a woman aged 80 or over with acute or convalescent COVID-19.

This clone was found a few times. V usage is TRBV5-4 and J usage is TRBJ1-1, with 7 bases fitting TRBD1. J gave up 4 bases and V 5 bases, and 14 bases lay outside the gene matches. The CDR3 consists of 16 residues. The germline V gene encodes CDR1 SGHNT and CDR2 YYREEE (reference sequence). The CDR3 DNA follows: TGTGCCAGCAGTCCTGCCGGGACAGAATTACGCACTGAAGCTTTCTTT. Residues: CASSPAGTELRTEAFF.

The J gene is TRBJ2-7, the V gene TRBV5-4, with 12 positions matching TRBD2. Trimming took 0 bases from V and 5 from J; bases not matched to a gene: 6. The CDR3 runs 16 residues. Germline values: CDR1 SGHNT, CDR2 YYREEE (reference sequence). This chain's CDR3 is CASSLGLAGAKNEQYF. The DNA for the CDR3 is TGTGCCAGCAGCTTGGGACTAGCGGGAGCTAAGAACGAGCAGTACTTC. Full variable domain (outside the CDR3, taken from reference TRBV5-4 and TRBJ2-7): ETGVTQSPTHLIKTRGQQVTLRCSSQSGHNTVSWYQQALGQGPQFIFQYYREEENGRGNFPPRFSGLQFPNYSSELNVNALELDDSALYLCASSLGLAGAKNEQYFGPGTRLTVT.

The rearrangement uses TRBV5-6 and TRBJ2-2; tentative D call: TRBD2 (7 bases). V was cut by 2 bases and J by 4 bases, with 12 bases left in between. The CDR3 runs 15 residues. Per the germline V gene, CDR1 is SGHDT and CDR2 is YYEEEE. This CDR3 reads CASSFAGAVTGELFF. The CDR3 DNA sequence: TGTGCCAGCAGCTTTGCGGGGGCGGTCACCGGGGAGCTGTTTTTT.

This clone was seen a few times. The chain uses TRBV7-2 and TRBJ1-5, with D hard to call. This CDR3 has 13 amino acids. Germline V lookup: CDR1 SGHTA, CDR2 FQGNSA. V was pared by 3 bases and J by 4 bases, with 7 bases between. DNA for the CDR3: TGTGCCAGCAGCTTTCGGGATAATCAGCCCCAGCATTTT. Protein: CASSFRDNQPQHF.

The chain uses TRBV4-2 and TRBJ2-3, with 9 bases matching TRBD2. This CDR3 spans 16 amino acids. Looked up from germline, CDR1 is LGHNA and CDR2 is YNFKEQ. V shed 1 base, J shed 0 bases, and the junction held 2 bases outside the gene matches. The CDR3 sequence: CASSQGLADSTDTQYF. The CDR3 coding sequence is TGTGCCAGCAGCCAAGGACTAGCGGACAGCACAGATACGCAGTATTTT.

The CDR3 DNA reads TGTGCCAGCAGCGCGCCGGGACAGGGGGTTGTTGGGGAGCTGTTTTTT. It encodes CASSAPGQGVVGELFF. This chain links TRBV7-2 with TRBJ2-2; 11 nucleotides match TRBD1. In germline, CDR1 is SGHTA, CDR2 FQGNSA. The length of the CDR3 is 16 residues. J was trimmed by 8 bases and V by 5 bases; bases with no gene match: 10.

The V and J genes are TRBV7-9 and TRBJ2-7; 11 positions match TRBD1. The CDR3 has 15 residues. Germline CDR1 and CDR2: SEHNR and FQNEAQ (reference sequence). V shed 0 bases, J shed 2 bases, and the junction held 0 bases outside the gene matches. This CDR3 reads CASSLADRGPYEQYF. The CDR3 DNA is TGTGCCAGCAGCTTAGCGGACAGGGGGCCCTACGAGCAGTACTTC.

The chain joins TRBV11-2 to TRBJ2-3; D gene ambiguous. In germline, CDR1 is SGHAT, CDR2 FQNNGV. V lost 0 bases and J 11 bases, leaving 15 bases between the germline ends. The length of the CDR3 is 14 residues. This CDR3 is CASSLEVGFSLQYF. The CDR3 DNA reads as TGTGCCAGCAGCTTAGAAGTCGGGTTTAGTTTGCAGTATTTT.

The CDR3 spells CASRTQQASGKETQYF. Written as DNA, the CDR3 is TGCGCCAGCAGAACCCAGCAGGCTAGCGGGAAAGAGACCCAGTACTTC. The chain recombines TRBV10-2 with TRBJ2-5; TRBD2 aligns across 9 bases. Germline CDR1 is WSHSY and CDR2 is SAAADI. J lost 3 bases, V lost 6 bases, and 11 bases had no gene match. The CDR3 covers 16 residues.

The chain is built from TRBV19 and TRBJ2-2; 7 nucleotides match TRBD2. The V segment lost 4 bases and the J segment 0 bases; nucleotides outside the gene matches: 5. Germline V gene data show CDR1 as LNHDA and CDR2 as SQIVND (reference sequence). The CDR3 spans 16 residues. For the CDR3, the DNA is TGTGCCAGTAGTAACCTAGCGGAAGCGAACACCGGGGAGCTGTTTTTT. Protein sequence: CASSNLAEANTGELFF.

V usage is TRBV4-1 and J usage is TRBJ2-1, with 12 positions matching TRBD2. Germline assignment: CDR1 MGHRA and CDR2 YSYEKL. The CDR3 has 19 residues. With V trimmed by 0 bases and J by 7 bases, 13 bases remained unmatched. In nucleotides, the CDR3 is TGCGCCAGCAGCCAAGAGTTCGGGCTAGCGGGGGGGCCAGGGAATGAGCAGTTCTTC. Translation: CASSQEFGLAGGPGNEQFF.

This clone has more than one count but fewer than ten. The chain joins TRBV5-1 to TRBJ1-4, with 8 nucleotides matching TRBD1. V was clipped by 4 bases and J by 0 bases; unmatched bases: 11. Germline assignment: CDR1 SGHRS and CDR2 YFSETQ. The CDR3 is made up of 18 amino acids. The CDR3 DNA sequence: TGCGCCAGCAGCCCCACTGTCCCGGGACAGGCAACTAATGAAAAACTGTTTTTT. Translating gives CASSPTVPGQATNEKLFF.

J is TRBJ2-3 and V is TRBV29-1, with 8 bases lining up with TRBD2. The V gene's germline CDR1 is SQVTM and CDR2 ANQGSEA. This CDR3 contains 14 residues. V lost 8 bases, J lost 3 bases, and 10 bases stayed unmatched. This CDR3 is CSFNGGAITDTQYF. In nucleotides, the CDR3 is TGCAGCTTTAACGGGGGGGCCATAACAGATACGCAGTATTTT.